A selection of T cell receptor beta chains follows, all from one sample in a study of T-cell reconstitution after alpha-beta-depleted transplantation in children. A single record per CDR3 protein comes from TCRdb applying MiXCR to the PCR reads. The sample has approximately 590,000 distinct CDR3 sequences; under 12% are singletons. The material was PBMCs from the stem cell graft donor, obtained from the stem cell graft. The receptors shown here come from a human donor who donated a stem cell graft to a child with acute myeloid leukemia. CDR3s include the opening cysteine and the closing phenylalanine or tryptophan. D genes are given only for firm matches. For some rows the clone size is stated as once, few or many, or as a class when expanded; others skip it.

NA	few	TRBV18	TRBJ2-7	TGTGCCAGCTCACCCCCGAGGGGCTACGAGCAGTACTTC	CASSPPRGYEQYF
NA	NA	TRBV29-1	TRBJ2-5	TGCAGCGTTGGAGTGGGGGTCCAAGAGACCCAGTACTTC	CSVGVGVQETQYF
NA	many	TRBV25-1	TRBJ1-5	TGTGCCAGCAGTGCCCGGACAGATAGCAATCAGCCCCAGCATTTT	CASSARTDSNQPQHF
TRBD2	NA	TRBV6-1	TRBJ2-2	TGTGCCAGCCAGCGGGAGAGGGTCACCGGGGAGCTGTTTTTT	CASQRERVTGELFF
TRBD1	NA	TRBV29-1	TRBJ2-2	TGCAGCGTTGCGCAGGGGGTCGCCGGGGAGCTGTTTTTT	CSVAQGVAGELFF
TRBD2	few	TRBV5-1	TRBJ2-5	TGCGCCAGCAGCAATATTGGACTAGCGGGAGGAGAGACCCAGTACTTC	CASSNIGLAGGETQYF
NA	few	TRBV2	TRBJ2-2	TGTGCCAGCCAGTACAGACGGTCCGGGGAGCTGTTTTTT	CASQYRRSGELFF
NA	many	TRBV11-2	TRBJ2-3	TGTGCCAGCAGCTTACTCGGGGGAGATACGCAGTATTTT	CASSLLGGDTQYF
NA	few	TRBV6-5	TRBJ1-3	TGTGCCAGCAGTTCAAGGAGCTCCTCTGGAAACACCATATATTTT	CASSSRSSSGNTIYF
NA	few	TRBV2	TRBJ2-1	TGTGCCAGCAGGGCTGAAGAGAGCTCCTACAATGAGCAGTTCTTC	CASRAEESSYNEQFF
NA	NA	TRBV18	TRBJ1-1	TGTGCCAGCTCACCGGGGATCGAAAGGGGGACTGAAGCTTTCTTT	CASSPGIERGTEAFF
NA	few	TRBV4-1	TRBJ2-3	TGCGCCAGCAGCCAGGGGAGCAGGGCGCTTAGGGATACGCAGTATTTT	CASSQGSRALRDTQYF
TRBD2	few	TRBV20-1	TRBJ2-7	TGCAGTGCTAGAGTAGCGGGATCCTACGAGCAGTACTTC	CSARVAGSYEQYF
NA	few	TRBV6-1	TRBJ2-3	TGTGCCAGCAGTGAACTCGGGTCCACTGTAGATACGCAGTATTTT	CASSELGSTVDTQYF
NA	many	TRBV5-6	TRBJ2-7	TGTGCCAGCAGCTTACCAGGGAACGAGCAGTACTTC	CASSLPGNEQYF